The TCR beta chain described here comes from a study of T cell repertoires in cytomegalovirus infection. Across the whole study: Researchers turned to recently identified HLA-C-restricted CMV epitopes as well as well-studied HLA-B-restricted ones. Public TCR beta signatures provided an indication of both CMV infection and a matching HLA type. Broader study findings: In two of eight donors, the top clonotype was HLA-C-restricted CMV-specific. Carriers of CMV and the relevant HLA type were discriminated by public TCR beta frequency.

The CDR3 contains 13 residues. V was trimmed by 4 bases and J by 7 bases, leaving 10 bases between them. The germline V gene has CDR1 LNHNV and CDR2 YYDKDF (reference sequence). Concerning this clonotype itself: No antigen is known for it.

In TCRdb, the reads were re-called with MiXCR into one record per CDR3 protein. The table lists some 700,000 distinct CDR3 sequences, 30% to 40% of them singletons. This clonotype was sampled from a human donor in good health (CMV status not recorded). Some clones in this sample may be carry-over from other donors' samples. The sample consisted of cultured PBMCs, taken from culture after CMV antigen stimulation. The chain is built from TRBV15 and TRBJ1-4; D is undetermined. The CDR3: CATSNGLGEKLFF. The CDR3 DNA is TGTGCCACCAGCAATGGGCTGGGTGAAAAACTGTTTTTT.